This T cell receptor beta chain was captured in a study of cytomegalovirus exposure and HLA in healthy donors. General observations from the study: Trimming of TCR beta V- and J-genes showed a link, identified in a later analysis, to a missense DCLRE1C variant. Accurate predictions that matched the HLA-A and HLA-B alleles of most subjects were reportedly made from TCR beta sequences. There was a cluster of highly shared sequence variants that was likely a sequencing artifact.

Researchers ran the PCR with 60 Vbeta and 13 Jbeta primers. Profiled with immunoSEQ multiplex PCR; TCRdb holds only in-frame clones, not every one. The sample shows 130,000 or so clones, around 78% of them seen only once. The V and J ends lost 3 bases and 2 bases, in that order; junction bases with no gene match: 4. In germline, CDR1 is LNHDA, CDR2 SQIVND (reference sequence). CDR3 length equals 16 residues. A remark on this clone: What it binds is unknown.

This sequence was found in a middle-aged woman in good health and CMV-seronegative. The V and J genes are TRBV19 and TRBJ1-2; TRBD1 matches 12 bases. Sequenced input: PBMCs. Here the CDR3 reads CASSMFGTGGNYGYTF. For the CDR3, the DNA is TGTGCCAGTAGTATGTTCGGGACAGGGGGCAACTATGGCTACACCTTC.